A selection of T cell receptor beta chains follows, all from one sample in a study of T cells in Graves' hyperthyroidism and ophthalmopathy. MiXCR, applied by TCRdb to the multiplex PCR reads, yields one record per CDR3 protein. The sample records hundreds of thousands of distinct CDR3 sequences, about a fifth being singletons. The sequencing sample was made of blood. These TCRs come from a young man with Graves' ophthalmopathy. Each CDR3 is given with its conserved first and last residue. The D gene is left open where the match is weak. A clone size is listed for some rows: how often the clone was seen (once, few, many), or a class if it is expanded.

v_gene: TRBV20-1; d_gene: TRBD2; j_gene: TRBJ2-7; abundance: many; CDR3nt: TGCAGTGCTCAGTCCAGCCTCGCCGGGGGAGGGGAGCAGTACTTC; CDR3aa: CSAQSSLAGGGEQYF
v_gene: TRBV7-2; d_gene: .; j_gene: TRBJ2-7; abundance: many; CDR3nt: TGTGCCAGCAGCTTAGCAGCTGGAGACTTCCGATCCTACGAGCAGTACTTC; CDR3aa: CASSLAAGDFRSYEQYF
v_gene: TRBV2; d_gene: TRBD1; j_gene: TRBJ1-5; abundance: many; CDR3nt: TGTGCCAGCAGGGTGGGACAGGGTAGTCAGCCCCAGCATTTT; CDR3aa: CASRVGQGSQPQHF
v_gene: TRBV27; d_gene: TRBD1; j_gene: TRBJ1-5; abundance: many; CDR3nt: TGTGCCAGCAGTCCAGGGGGCGGGAGCAATCAGCCCCAGCATTTT; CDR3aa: CASSPGGGSNQPQHF
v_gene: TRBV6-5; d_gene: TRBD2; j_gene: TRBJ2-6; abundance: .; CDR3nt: TGTGCCAGCAGTTACACTAGCGGGAGGCCGTGGGGGGCCAACGTCCTGACTTTC; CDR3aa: CASSYTSGRPWGANVLTF
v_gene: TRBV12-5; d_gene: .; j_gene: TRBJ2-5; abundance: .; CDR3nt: TGTGCTAGTGGTTCGGGTCTCCGTGAGACCCAGTACTTC; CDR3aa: CASGSGLRETQYF
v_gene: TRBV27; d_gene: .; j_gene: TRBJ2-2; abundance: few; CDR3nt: TGTGCCAGCAGTTTATATGGGCAGTCTCGTTCCACCGGGGAGCTGTTTTTT; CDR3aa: CASSLYGQSRSTGELFF
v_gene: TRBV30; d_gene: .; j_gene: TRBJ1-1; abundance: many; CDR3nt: TGTGCCTTAATTTCCAGGGGCGCTGAAGCTTTCTTT; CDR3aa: CALISRGAEAFF
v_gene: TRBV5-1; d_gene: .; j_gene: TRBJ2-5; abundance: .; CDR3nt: TGCGCCAGCAGCTTGGGGGGGGTACCCCAAGAGACCCAGTACTTC; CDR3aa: CASSLGGVPQETQYF
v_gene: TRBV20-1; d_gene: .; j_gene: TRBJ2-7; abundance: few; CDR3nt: TGCAGTGCTAGCCCCCCTAGCAGCTACGAGCAGTACTTC; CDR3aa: CSASPPSSYEQYF
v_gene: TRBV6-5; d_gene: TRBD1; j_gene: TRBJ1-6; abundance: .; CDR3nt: TGTGCCAGCAGTTACGATCCCTCAGGGGGAGGTTACTATTCACCCCTCCACTTT; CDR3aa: CASSYDPSGGGYYSPLHF
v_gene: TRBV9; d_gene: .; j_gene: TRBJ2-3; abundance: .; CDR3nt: TGTGCCAGCAGCGGGCGGGGACTCACCAGCACAGATACGCAGTATTTT; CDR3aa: CASSGRGLTSTDTQYF
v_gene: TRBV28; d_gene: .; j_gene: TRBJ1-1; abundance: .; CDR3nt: TGTGTCAGCAGTTTATTGTCAGGAGGCGCGGACACTGAAGCTTTCTTT; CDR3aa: CVSSLLSGGADTEAFF
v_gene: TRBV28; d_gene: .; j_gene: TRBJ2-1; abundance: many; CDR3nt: TGTGCCAGCAGTTTACCGAGGCCACTGGGGAATGAGCAGTTCTTC; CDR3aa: CASSLPRPLGNEQFF
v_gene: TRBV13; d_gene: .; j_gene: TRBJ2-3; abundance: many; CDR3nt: TGTGCCAGCAGCTTACGACGGAGGAATGCAGATACGCAGTATTTT; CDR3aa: CASSLRRRNADTQYF
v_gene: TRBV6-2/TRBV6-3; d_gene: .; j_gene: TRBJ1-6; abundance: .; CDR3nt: TGTGCCAGCACCAAACGGGACTATAATTCACCCCTCCACTTT; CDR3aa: CASTKRDYNSPLHF
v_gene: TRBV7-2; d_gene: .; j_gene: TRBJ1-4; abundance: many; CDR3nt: TGTGCCAGCAGCTTAGGACCAAGGCTCGAAAAACTGTTTTTT; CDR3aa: CASSLGPRLEKLFF
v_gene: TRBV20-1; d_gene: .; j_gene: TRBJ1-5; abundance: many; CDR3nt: TGCAGTGCTAGAGGACGCAAGGGGACGGGTAGTGGCAATCAGCCCCAGCATTTT; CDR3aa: CSARGRKGTGSGNQPQHF
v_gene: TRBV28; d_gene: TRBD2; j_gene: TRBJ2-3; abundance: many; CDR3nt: TGTGCCAGCAGTCCACTCCGGACTAGCGGGAGTACAGATACGCAGTATTTT; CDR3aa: CASSPLRTSGSTDTQYF
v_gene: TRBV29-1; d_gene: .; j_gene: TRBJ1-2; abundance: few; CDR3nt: TGCAGCGTCGCTGGGAGGCAGGACTATGGCTACACCTTC; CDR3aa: CSVAGRQDYGYTF
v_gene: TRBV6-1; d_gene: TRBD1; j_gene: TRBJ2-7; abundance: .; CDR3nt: TGTGCCAGCAGGGACTGGGACAGGGGATCCTACGAGCAGTACTTC; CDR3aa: CASRDWDRGSYEQYF
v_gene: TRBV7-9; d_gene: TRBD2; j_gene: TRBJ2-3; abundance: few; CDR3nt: TGTGCCAGCAGCATCTGGACTAGCGGCTATACTAGCACAGATACGCAGTATTTT; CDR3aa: CASSIWTSGYTSTDTQYF
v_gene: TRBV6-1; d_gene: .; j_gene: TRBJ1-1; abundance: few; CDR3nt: TGTGCCAGCAACCGAGGGTTGGGGAACACTGAAGCTTTCTTT; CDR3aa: CASNRGLGNTEAFF
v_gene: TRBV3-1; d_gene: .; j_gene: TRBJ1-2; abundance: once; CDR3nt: TGTGCCAGCAGCCAAGAGGGGGGCTACACCTTC; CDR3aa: CASSQEGGYTF